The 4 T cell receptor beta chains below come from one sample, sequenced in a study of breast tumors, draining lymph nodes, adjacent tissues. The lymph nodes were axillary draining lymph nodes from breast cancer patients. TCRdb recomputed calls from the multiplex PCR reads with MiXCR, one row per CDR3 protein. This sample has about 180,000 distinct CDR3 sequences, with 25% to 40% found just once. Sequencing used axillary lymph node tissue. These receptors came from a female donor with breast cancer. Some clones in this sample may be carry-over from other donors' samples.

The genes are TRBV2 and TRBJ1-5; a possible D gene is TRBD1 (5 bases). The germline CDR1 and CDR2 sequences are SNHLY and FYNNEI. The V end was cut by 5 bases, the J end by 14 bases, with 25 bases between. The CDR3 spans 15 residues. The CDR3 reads CASSLGLAGGSYEHF. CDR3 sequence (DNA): TGTGCCAGCAGTCTGGGACTAGCGGGAGGATCGTACGAGCATTTT.

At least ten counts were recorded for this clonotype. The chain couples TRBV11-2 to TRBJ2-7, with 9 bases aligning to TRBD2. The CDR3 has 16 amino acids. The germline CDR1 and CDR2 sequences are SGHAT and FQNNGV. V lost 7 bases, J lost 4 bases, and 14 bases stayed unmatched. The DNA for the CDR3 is TGTGCCAGCATCAAACTTAGCGGGAGAAAGGGGTACGAGCAGTACTTC. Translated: CASIKLSGRKGYEQYF.

This CDR3 reads CASSFRTGLAKNIQYF. CDR3 DNA: TGCGCCAGCAGCTTCAGGACAGGGCTGGCCAAAAACATTCAGTACTTC. The rearrangement links TRBV5-1 to TRBJ2-4, with 8 positions matching TRBD1. Germline lookup yields CDR1 SGHRS and CDR2 YFSETQ. V gave up 2 bases and J gave up 1 base; unmatched junction bases: 5. The length of the CDR3 is 16 residues. The whole variable domain, filled in from reference TRBV5-1 and TRBJ2-4, reads KAGVTQTPRYLIKTRGQQVTLSCSPISGHRSVSWYQQTPGQGLQFLFEYFSETQRNKGNFPGRFSGRQFSNSRSEMNVSTLELGDSALYLCASSFRTGLAKNIQYFGAGTRLSVL.

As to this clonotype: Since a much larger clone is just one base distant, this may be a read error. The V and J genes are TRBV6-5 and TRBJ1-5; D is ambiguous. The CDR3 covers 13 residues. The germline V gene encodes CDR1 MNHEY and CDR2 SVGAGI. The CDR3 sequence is CASGYSNHQPQHF. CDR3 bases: TGTGCCAGCGGTTACTCGAATCATCAGCCCCAGCATTTT.